This T cell receptor beta chain was retrieved from a study of Ad26.COV2.S vaccination and SARS-CoV-2 variants. Turning to the study itself: In the study, Ad26.COV2.S was injected intramuscularly once, or twice 56 days apart. Study results and limitations: Comparable non-spike TCR breadth was observed in vaccine and placebo recipients.

Method: immunoSEQ multiplex PCR; TCRdb's copy keeps in-frame clones and lacks some. The sample carries hundreds of thousands of clones, around 92% recorded once. Treatment denoted: roughly 20 received Ad26.COV2.S at low or high dose, single or two shots; 5 received placebo; per-sample allocation not given. Collection of the samples took place on day 63 after the first injection of vaccine or placebo. Boston supplied an adult donor aged 18-55 years. Immunization relied on an Ad26 vector, which expressed Wuhan-strain SARS-CoV-2 spike. As for this clone: No antigen is known for it.

Trimming left V 6 bases short and J 0 bases short, with 10 bases between. The CDR3 runs to 14 residues. The germline V gene encodes CDR1 MNHEY and CDR2 SVGAGI. This clonotype originated in a person between 18 and 60 years old who received the Ad26.COV2.S COVID-19 vaccine or a placebo. Sequencing was performed on peripheral blood, taken in a trial of Ad26.COV2.S vaccine versus placebo. This chain links TRBV6-5 with TRBJ2-3, with unresolved D. The CDR3 sequence: CASSPESSTDTQYF. CDR3 bases: TGTGCCAGCAGCCCCGAATCTAGCACAGATACGCAGTATTTT.